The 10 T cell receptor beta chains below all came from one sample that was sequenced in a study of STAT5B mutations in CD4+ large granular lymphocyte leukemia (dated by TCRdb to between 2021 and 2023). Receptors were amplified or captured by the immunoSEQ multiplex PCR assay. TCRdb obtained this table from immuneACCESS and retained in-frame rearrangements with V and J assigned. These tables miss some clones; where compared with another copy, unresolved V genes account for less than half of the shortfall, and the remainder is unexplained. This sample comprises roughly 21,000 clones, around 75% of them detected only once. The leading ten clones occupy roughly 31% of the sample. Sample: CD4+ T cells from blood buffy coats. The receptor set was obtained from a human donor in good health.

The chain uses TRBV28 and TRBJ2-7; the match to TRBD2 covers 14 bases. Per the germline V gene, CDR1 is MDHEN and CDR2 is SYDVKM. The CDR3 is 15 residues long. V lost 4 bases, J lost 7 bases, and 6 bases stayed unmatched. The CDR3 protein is CASSYQTSGRGEQYF. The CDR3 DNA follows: TGTGCCAGCAGTTACCAGACTAGCGGGAGGGGTGAGCAGTACTTC.

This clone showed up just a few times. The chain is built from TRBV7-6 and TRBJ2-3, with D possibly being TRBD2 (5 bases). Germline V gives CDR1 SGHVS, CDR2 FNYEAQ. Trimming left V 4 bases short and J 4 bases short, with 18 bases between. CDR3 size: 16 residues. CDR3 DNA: TGTGCCAGCAGCTCCCCGGGCCTGAGGGCGCCAGATACGCAGTATTTT. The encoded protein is CASSSPGLRAPDTQYF.

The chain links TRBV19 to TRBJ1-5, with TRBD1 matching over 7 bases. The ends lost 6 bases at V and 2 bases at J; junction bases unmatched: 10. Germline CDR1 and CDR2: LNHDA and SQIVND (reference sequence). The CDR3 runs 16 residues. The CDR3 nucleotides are TGTGCCAGTAGATTGACAGGGCAGACGGGCAATCAGCCCCAGCATTTT. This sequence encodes CASRLTGQTGNQPQHF.

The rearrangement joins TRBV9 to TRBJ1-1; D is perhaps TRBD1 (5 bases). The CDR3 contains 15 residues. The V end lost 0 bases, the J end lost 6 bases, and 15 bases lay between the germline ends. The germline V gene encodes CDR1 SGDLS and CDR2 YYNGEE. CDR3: CASSVGSGRESEAFF. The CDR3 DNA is TGTGCCAGCAGCGTAGGATCAGGGAGGGAGTCTGAAGCTTTCTTT.

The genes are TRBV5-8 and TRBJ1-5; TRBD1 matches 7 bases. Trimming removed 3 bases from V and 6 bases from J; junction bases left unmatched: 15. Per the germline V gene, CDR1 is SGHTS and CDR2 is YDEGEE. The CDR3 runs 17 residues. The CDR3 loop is CASSSGQRLGSGQPQHF. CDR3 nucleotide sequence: TGTGCCAGCAGCTCGGGACAGCGCCTGGGTAGCGGTCAGCCCCAGCATTTT.

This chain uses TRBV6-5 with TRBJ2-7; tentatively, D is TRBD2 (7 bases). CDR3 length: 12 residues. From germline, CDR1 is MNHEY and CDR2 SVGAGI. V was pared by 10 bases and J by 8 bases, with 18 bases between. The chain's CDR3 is CATTGPGGQQYF. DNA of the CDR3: TGTGCCACAACGGGACCGGGGGGCCAGCAGTACTTC.

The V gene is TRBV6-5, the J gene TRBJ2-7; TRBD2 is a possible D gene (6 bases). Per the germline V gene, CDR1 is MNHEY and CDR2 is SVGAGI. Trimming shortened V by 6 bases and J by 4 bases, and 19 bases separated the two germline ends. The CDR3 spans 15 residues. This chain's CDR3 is CASRNGGTVVYEQYF. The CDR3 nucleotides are TGTGCCAGCAGAAACGGCGGGACCGTAGTATACGAGCAGTACTTC.

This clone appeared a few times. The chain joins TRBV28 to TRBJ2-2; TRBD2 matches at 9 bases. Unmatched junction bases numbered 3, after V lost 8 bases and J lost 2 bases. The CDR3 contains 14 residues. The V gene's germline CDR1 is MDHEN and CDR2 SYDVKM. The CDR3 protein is CASRLAVNTGELFF. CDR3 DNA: TGTGCCAGCCGACTAGCGGTAAACACCGGGGAGCTGTTTTTT.

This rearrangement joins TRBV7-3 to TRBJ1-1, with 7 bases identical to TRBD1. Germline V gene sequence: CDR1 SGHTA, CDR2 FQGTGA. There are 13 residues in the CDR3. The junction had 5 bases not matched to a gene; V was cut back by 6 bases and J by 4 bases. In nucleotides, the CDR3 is TGTGCCAGCAGGGCGACAGGGCGCACTGAAGCTTTCTTT. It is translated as CASRATGRTEAFF.

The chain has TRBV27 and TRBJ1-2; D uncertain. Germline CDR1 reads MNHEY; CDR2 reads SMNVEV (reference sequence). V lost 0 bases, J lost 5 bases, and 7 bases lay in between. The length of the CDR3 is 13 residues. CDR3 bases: TGTGCCAGCAGTTTATCATCCTCGTATGGCTACACCTTC. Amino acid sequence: CASSLSSSYGYTF.